The rows below give T cell receptor beta chains drawn from one sample of a study of cytomegalovirus exposure and HLA in healthy donors. Measured with immunoSEQ multiplex PCR; TCRdb has only the in-frame clones, and not every one. The table shows 80,000 to 95,000 clones, with approximately 71% occurring only once. Sequences were obtained from PBMCs. These receptors originate from a young woman in good health and CMV-seropositive. Both conserved end residues are part of each CDR3. Each record gives: D gene, J gene, clone size, V gene, CDR3 length, CDR3 protein, CDR3 DNA. A D gene is named only where the DNA matches it firmly. Clone size is stated in some rows and not others, as once, few, many or a class when expanded.

NA TRBJ1-3 few TRBV28 14 CASTGSTSGNTIYF TGTGCCAGCACTGGGAGCACCTCTGGAAACACCATATATTTT
TRBD2 TRBJ2-6 NA TRBV11-2 19 CASSLELALRASGANVLTF TGTGCCAGCAGCTTAGAACTAGCGCTCCGGGCGTCTGGGGCCAACGTCCTGACTTTC
NA TRBJ2-7 NA TRBV18 14 CASSPPLTVNEQYF TGTGCCAGCTCACCCCCATTAACAGTGAACGAGCAGTACTTC
TRBD2 TRBJ2-3 NA TRBV25-1 16 CASSDWAGGFTDTQYF TGTGCCAGCAGTGATTGGGCGGGGGGTTTCACAGATACGCAGTATTTT
NA TRBJ2-6 NA TRBV5-6 18 CASTLDSRVVAGANVLTF TGTGCCAGCACTCTAGACAGCAGGGTCGTGGCCGGGGCCAACGTCCTGACTTTC
NA TRBJ1-5 NA TRBV4-2 13 CASSQDSEQPQHF TGTGCCAGCAGCCAAGACAGCGAACAGCCCCAGCATTTT
TRBD2 TRBJ2-1 few TRBV7-9 15 CASSHGTSSYNEQFF TGTGCCAGCAGCCATGGGACTAGCAGCTACAATGAGCAGTTCTTC
NA TRBJ1-1 NA TRBV6-6 15 CASSVNQQGITEAFF TGTGCCAGCAGTGTTAATCAGCAGGGGATCACTGAAGCTTTCTTT
NA TRBJ1-2 once TRBV12-5 17 CASGLVGSYTGPDDYTF TGTGCTAGTGGTTTGGTGGGTTCGTATACAGGGCCGGATGACTACACCTTC
NA TRBJ2-1 NA TRBV6-5 15 CACSRLADSYNEQFF TGTGCCTGCTCCCGCCTGGCCGACTCCTACAATGAGCAGTTCTTC
NA TRBJ1-5 NA TRBV6-5 12 CASSYLDQPQHF TGTGCCAGCAGTTACCTCGATCAGCCCCAGCATTTT
NA TRBJ1-4 NA TRBV6-1 13 CASRRGGDEKLFF TGTGCCAGCAGACGAGGAGGGGATGAAAAACTGTTTTTT
NA TRBJ1-1 NA TRBV5-1 15 CASSLGSGGNTEAFF TGCGCCAGCAGCTTGGGGTCAGGAGGGAACACTGAAGCTTTCTTT
NA TRBJ1-2 few TRBV27 15 CASRPGLTIHYGYTF TGTGCCAGCAGGCCTGGACTGACGATTCATTATGGCTACACCTTC
NA TRBJ2-7 NA TRBV5-6 13 CASSSGSSYEQYF TGTGCCAGCAGCTCCGGGTCATCCTACGAGCAGTACTTC
NA TRBJ1-5 few TRBV30 13 CAWSVGGNQPQHF TGTGCCTGGAGTGTGGGGGGGAATCAGCCCCAGCATTTT
TRBD2 TRBJ2-1 NA TRBV5-1 15 CASSLAGFPYNEQFF TGCGCCAGCAGCTTAGCGGGGTTTCCTTACAATGAGCAGTTCTTC